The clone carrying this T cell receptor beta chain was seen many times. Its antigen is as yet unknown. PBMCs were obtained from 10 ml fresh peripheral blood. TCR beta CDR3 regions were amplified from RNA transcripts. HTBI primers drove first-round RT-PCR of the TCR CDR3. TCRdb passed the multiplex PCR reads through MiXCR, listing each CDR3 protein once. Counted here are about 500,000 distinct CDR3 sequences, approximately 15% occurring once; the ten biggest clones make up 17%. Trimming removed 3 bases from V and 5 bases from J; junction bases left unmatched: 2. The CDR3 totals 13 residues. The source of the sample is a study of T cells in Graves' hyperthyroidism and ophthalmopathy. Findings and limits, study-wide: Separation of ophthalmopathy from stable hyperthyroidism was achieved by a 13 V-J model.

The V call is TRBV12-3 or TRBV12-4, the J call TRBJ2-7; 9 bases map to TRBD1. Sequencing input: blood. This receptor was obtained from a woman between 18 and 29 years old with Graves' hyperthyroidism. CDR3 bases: TGTGCCAGCAGTTTTACAGGGGGCCACGAGCAGTACGTC. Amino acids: CASSFTGGHEQYV.